This TCR beta chain was captured in a study of multiple sclerosis patients with progressive multifocal leukoencephalopathy. General observations from the study: Lower normalized Shannon entropy suggested reduced TRB diversity in most PML patients.

This sample's time point: before natalizumab initiation. Prior interferon beta treatment was universal, and the PML patients were all female. The data were produced by immunoSEQ multiplex PCR, yet TCRdb's version contains in-frame clones alone and is incomplete. The table lists fewer than 35,000 clones, 89% of them singletons. This CDR3 has 17 amino acids. Germline V gives CDR1 SGHNT, CDR2 YYREEE (reference sequence). J lost 4 bases, V lost 5 bases, and 12 bases had no gene match. This clone is a singleton in its sample. The antigen is unknown. The chain joins TRBV5-4 to TRBJ2-1; 10 positions match TRBD1. The TCR sequence derives from a human donor with multiple sclerosis. The sample taken for sequencing was PBMCs. CDR3 sequence: CASRFRFGTGVYNEQFF. The DNA of the CDR3 is TGTGCCAGCAGGTTTCGTTTTGGGACAGGGGTATACAATGAGCAGTTCTTC.